The 17 T cell receptor beta chains below come from one sample, sequenced in a study of T cells in localized non-small cell lung cancer. Sequencing was performed with immunoSEQ multiplex PCR; in TCRdb, only in-frame clones are kept and a portion is missing. Of under 25,000 clones in the sample, 75% to 95% were seen once. The material was peripheral blood, obtained before any cancer treatment. Receptor source: a male donor aged 60 or over with stage I squamous cell lung carcinoma.

This chain connects TRBV7-2 to TRBJ1-5; 8 bases fit TRBD1. Per germline, CDR1 SGHTA and CDR2 FQGNSA. This CDR3 comprises 13 residues. V shed 5 bases, J shed 8 bases, and the junction held 5 bases outside the gene matches. The CDR3 loop is CASSVQGGEPQHF. The CDR3 DNA follows: TGTGCCAGCAGCGTACAGGGGGGGGAGCCCCAGCATTTT.

The V and J genes are TRBV18 and TRBJ1-2; D might be TRBD1 (6 bases). The CDR3 is 15 amino acids. Trimming removed 2 bases at V and 4 bases at J, with 14 bases between. The germline V gene has CDR1 KGHSH and CDR2 LQKENI. This chain's CDR3 is CASSPDRQASYGYTF. CDR3 sequence (DNA): TGTGCCAGCTCACCAGATCGACAGGCTAGCTATGGCTACACCTTC.

The rearrangement links TRBV28 to TRBJ2-2; no reliable D call. The V end was cut by 3 bases, the J end by 6 bases, with 8 bases between. Germline V CDR1 and CDR2: MDHEN, SYDVKM. The CDR3 is made up of 13 amino acids. The CDR3 loop reads CASSLVQSGELFF. As DNA, the CDR3 is TGTGCCAGCAGTTTGGTTCAGTCCGGGGAGCTGTTTTTT. The full variable domain, rest sourced from reference TRBV28 and TRBJ2-2, is DVKVTQSSRYLVKRTGEKVFLECVQDMDHENMFWYRQDPGLGLRLIYFSYDVKMKEKGDIPEGYSVSREKKERFSLILESASTNQTSMYLCASSLVQSGELFFGEGSRLTVL.

The chain combines TRBV7-9 with TRBJ2-1; 8 positions agree with TRBD1. V was pared by 7 bases and J by 6 bases, with 8 bases of the junction left unmatched. In germline, CDR1 is SEHNR, CDR2 FQNEAQ (reference sequence). This CDR3 comprises 14 residues. This CDR3 is CASIGQGPSNEQFF. The DNA for the CDR3 is TGTGCCAGCATAGGACAGGGTCCCTCCAATGAGCAGTTCTTC.

This clone was counted a single time. The chain has TRBV7-2 and TRBJ1-5; no definite D call. Germline V gives CDR1 SGHTA, CDR2 FQGNSA. Trimming pared 5 bases from V and 5 bases from J, leaving 10 bases between. The CDR3 length is 13 residues. The CDR3 region is CASSKQPDQPQHF. The DNA of the CDR3 is TGTGCCAGCAGCAAACAACCAGATCAGCCCCAGCATTTT.

The rearrangement uses TRBV15 and TRBJ2-3; 10 bases fit TRBD2. V lost 6 bases, J lost 10 bases, and 7 bases stayed unmatched. Germline V gives CDR1 LNHNV, CDR2 YYDKDF (reference sequence). The CDR3 has 13 amino acids. This chain's CDR3 is CATSLAGGAAQYF. The CDR3 DNA is TGTGCCACCAGTTTAGCGGGAGGCGCCGCGCAGTATTTT. The variable domain in full, completed from reference TRBV15 and TRBJ2-3, reads DAMVIQNPRYQVTQFGKPVTLSCSQTLNHNVMYWYQQKSSQAPKLLFHYYDKDFNNEADTPDNFQSRRPNTSFCFLDIRSPGLGDTAMYLCATSLAGGAAQYFGPGTRLTVL.

Notes on this clone: A junction end diverges from the germline sequence, so it may reflect a read error. J is TRBJ1-1 and V is TRBV7-3, with D possibly TRBD1 on 6 matching bases. The CDR3 spans 13 residues. Germline CDR1 reads SGHTA; CDR2 reads FQGTGA. The CDR3 loop is CASSSTGSTEVFF. The CDR3 DNA reads TGTGCCAGCAGCTCAACAGGGTCGACTGAAGTTTTCTTT.

This rearrangement joins TRBV5-1 to TRBJ2-5; the match to TRBD1 covers 8 bases. J lost 5 bases, V lost 2 bases, and 8 bases had no gene match. The CDR3 loop spans 15 amino acids. CDR1 is SGHRS, CDR2 YFSETQ, per germline. CDR3 nucleotide sequence: TGCGCCAGCAGCTTTATTGCAGGGGGCGAGGAGACCCAGTACTTC. This translates into CASSFIAGGEETQYF.

This clone was found once. This rearrangement joins TRBV7-2 to TRBJ2-7; D possibly matches TRBD1 or TRBD2 (5 bases each). The germline V and J ends were trimmed by 1 base and 4 bases, with 14 bases remaining between them. CDR1 SGHTA and CDR2 FQGNSA come from the germline V gene. The CDR3 spans 15 residues. The CDR3 DNA reads TGTGCCAGCAGCTTAGGTGGCTCCAGGGAGTACGAGCAGTACTTC. Its translation is CASSLGGSREYEQYF.

J is TRBJ2-7 and V is TRBV15; a possible D gene is TRBD1 (5 bases). This CDR3 is 14 amino acids long. Trimming took 1 base from V and 2 from J, leaving 9 bases between them. Germline V lookup: CDR1 LNHNV, CDR2 YYDKDF (reference sequence). The CDR3 spells CATSRVQTAYEQYF. For the CDR3, the DNA is TGTGCCACCAGCAGAGTTCAGACAGCCTACGAGCAGTACTTC.

The genes are TRBV6-5 and TRBJ2-7; D remains ambiguous. Trimming left V 6 bases short and J 6 bases short, with 12 bases between. CDR3 size: 12 residues. Germline lookup yields CDR1 MNHEY and CDR2 SVGAGI. The CDR3 protein is CASRFRVGEQYF. CDR3 in DNA: TGTGCCAGCAGATTTAGGGTGGGCGAGCAGTACTTC.

This clone is a singleton in its sample. V usage is TRBV5-1 and J usage is TRBJ2-2; 7 bases are a match to TRBD1. Germline values: CDR1 SGHRS, CDR2 YFSETQ. The junction had 7 bases not matched to a gene; V was cut back by 5 bases and J by 0 bases. The length of the CDR3 is 16 residues. CDR3: CASSQGVVANTGELFF. DNA of the CDR3: TGCGCCAGCAGTCAGGGGGTGGTGGCGAACACCGGGGAGCTGTTTTTT.

In its sample, this clone was seen a few times. This rearrangement joins TRBV4-3 to TRBJ2-7; D unresolved. V dropped 1 base and J dropped 5 bases, with 12 bases sitting between them. In germline, CDR1 is LGHNA, CDR2 YSLEER. This CDR3 spans 14 amino acids. In DNA form, the CDR3 reads TGCGCCAGCAGCCAAGGTCGCCTAGTCAACGAGCAGTACTTC. This sequence encodes CASSQGRLVNEQYF.

This sequence joins TRBV29-1 and TRBJ2-3; TRBD2 matches at 7 bases. Germline assignment: CDR1 SQVTM and CDR2 ANQGSEA. This CDR3 has 15 amino acids. V shed 7 bases and J 0 bases; nucleotides not matched to a gene: 10. The CDR3 coding sequence is TGCAGCGGGGCTGGGGGAGCGGGGAGCACAGATACGCAGTATTTT. This codes for CSGAGGAGSTDTQYF.

This clone turned up a few times. This sequence joins TRBV19 and TRBJ2-7; TRBD1 might be the D (6 bases). Trimming took 2 bases from V and 2 from J, leaving 13 bases between them. The CDR3 runs 15 residues. The germline V gene has CDR1 LNHDA and CDR2 SQIVND (reference sequence). The DNA for the CDR3 is TGTGCCAGTAGTATAAGGACAGAAGGAGCCTACGAGCAGTACTTC. Its protein is CASSIRTEGAYEQYF.

The chain recombines TRBV19 with TRBJ2-7; D unclear. This CDR3 spans 16 amino acids. Germline V gene sequence: CDR1 LNHDA, CDR2 SQIVND (reference sequence). With 4 bases removed from V and 3 bases from J, the gap between germline ends came to 19 bases. The DNA for the CDR3 is TGTGCCAGTAGTACTACACGCGCTAGAGGAATCTACGAGCAGTACTTC. This codes for CASSTTRARGIYEQYF.

About this clone itself: The sample contains more than one DNA sequence encoding this CDR3. The chain has TRBV19 and TRBJ1-3; tentative D call: TRBD1 (6 bases). CDR3 length: 17 amino acids. CDR1 LNHDA and CDR2 SQIVND come from the germline V gene (reference sequence). The V end was cut by 3 bases, the J end by 2 bases, with 17 bases between. The CDR3 reads CASSILIQGGAGNTIYF. The CDR3 DNA sequence: TGTGCCAGTAGTATTCTGATACAAGGGGGAGCTGGAAACACCATATATTTT.